The clone carrying this T cell receptor beta chain was detected ten times or more. Its specificity is not known. This record comes from a study of T-cell reconstitution after alpha-beta-depleted transplantation in children. General study results and limits: Surviving recipient T cells and thymic progenitors underlay high day-60 TCRbeta diversity in some patients. Newly produced T cells mostly accounted for T-cell counts and diversity one year post-transplant. Reported findings indicate that, about two months after transplant, alpha-beta T cells came from several hundred expanded clones, which were derived from non-depleted graft cells.

The CDR3 sequence is 14 residues long. Germline lookup yields CDR1 SEHNR and CDR2 FQNEAQ (reference sequence). V dropped 1 base and J dropped 4 bases, with 5 bases sitting between them. This sample's TCRbeta library carried unique molecular identifier barcodes. TCRdb reanalysed the PCR reads using MiXCR and keeps one entry per CDR3 protein. The sample shows about 200,000 distinct CDR3 sequences, approximately 7% of them seen only once. The rearrangement links TRBV7-9 to TRBJ1-6; D is undetermined. This material consisted of PBMCs, taken before TCRalphabeta/CD19-depleted stem cell transplant. The clonotype was recovered from a boy between 2 and 10 years old with acute lymphoblastic leukemia, due to receive a stem cell transplant. The CDR3 nucleotides read TGTGCCAGCAGCTTAGTTGGGTATAATTCACCCCTCCACTTT. It specifies CASSLVGYNSPLHF. Drawing the rest from reference TRBV7-9 and TRBJ1-6, the complete variable domain is DTGVSQNPRHKITKRGQNVTFRCDPISEHNRLYWYRQTLGQGPEFLTYFQNEAQLEKSRLLSDRFSAERPKGSFSTLEIQRTEQGDSAMYLCASSLVGYNSPLHFGNGTRLTVT.